Listed below are T cell receptor beta chains from one sample, sequenced in a study of blood T cell repertoires in COVID-19. Clones were read by immunoSEQ multiplex PCR, and TCRdb kept only the in-frame ones, dropping some. The table records around 200,000 clones, approximately 86% of them present only once. Source material: peripheral blood. The receptors come from a man in his forties with active or convalescent COVID-19. CDR3s include the opening cysteine and the closing phenylalanine or tryptophan. Each record gives: CDR3 protein, CDR3 DNA, D gene, clone size, J gene, V gene. D genes are given only for firm matches. A clone size is listed for some rows: how often the clone was seen (once, few, many), or a class if it is expanded.

cdr3_aa: CASSPPHKTGTGGRWSLAKNIQYF; cdr3_nt: TGTGCCAGCAGCCCCCCCCATAAAACGGGGACAGGGGGCCGATGGTCGTTGGCCAAAAACATTCAGTACTTC; d_call: TRBD1; clone_size: .; j_call: TRBJ2-4; v_call: TRBV14
cdr3_aa: CASSLGQGAQPQHF; cdr3_nt: TGTGCCAGCAGCCTCGGACAGGGGGCTCAGCCCCAGCATTTT; d_call: TRBD1; clone_size: once; j_call: TRBJ1-5; v_call: TRBV7-9
cdr3_aa: CASSYQGNTEAFF; cdr3_nt: TGCGCCAGCAGTTACCAGGGGAACACTGAAGCTTTCTTT; d_call: .; clone_size: .; j_call: TRBJ1-1; v_call: TRBV10-2
cdr3_aa: CASSRDTLTGELFF; cdr3_nt: TGTGCCAGCAGTCGAGACACCCTCACCGGGGAGCTGTTTTTT; d_call: .; clone_size: .; j_call: TRBJ2-2; v_call: TRBV2
cdr3_aa: CASSLSQGAYEQYF; cdr3_nt: TGTGCCAGCAGCCTATCCCAGGGGGCCTACGAGCAGTACTTC; d_call: TRBD1; clone_size: .; j_call: TRBJ2-7; v_call: TRBV7-2
cdr3_aa: CASSMASEGYEQYF; cdr3_nt: TGTGCCAGTAGTATGGCTAGCGAGGGGTACGAGCAGTACTTC; d_call: .; clone_size: .; j_call: TRBJ2-7; v_call: TRBV19
cdr3_aa: CASSTGQRPPLHF; cdr3_nt: TGTGCCAGTAGTACAGGACAGAGGCCACCCCTCCACTTT; d_call: .; clone_size: .; j_call: TRBJ1-6; v_call: TRBV19
cdr3_aa: CASSLDGGNRADTQYF; cdr3_nt: TGTGCCAGCAGCTTAGATGGCGGGAATAGGGCAGATACGCAGTATTTT; d_call: .; clone_size: .; j_call: TRBJ2-3; v_call: TRBV7-9
cdr3_aa: CASSEERWNTGELFF; cdr3_nt: TGTGCCAGCAGTGAAGAGCGTTGGAACACCGGGGAGCTGTTTTTT; d_call: .; clone_size: .; j_call: TRBJ2-2; v_call: TRBV2
cdr3_aa: CATSEPGQNQPQHF; cdr3_nt: TGTGCCACCAGTGAGCCGGGACAGAATCAGCCCCAGCATTTT; d_call: TRBD1; clone_size: .; j_call: TRBJ1-5; v_call: TRBV24-1
cdr3_aa: CASSQVTGGAFLNTGELFF; cdr3_nt: TGCGCCAGCAGCCAAGTTACAGGGGGCGCTTTCCTGAACACCGGGGAGCTGTTTTTT; d_call: TRBD1; clone_size: once; j_call: TRBJ2-2; v_call: TRBV4-1
cdr3_aa: CASSQERGGGQGWNYGYTF; cdr3_nt: TGCGCCAGCAGCCAAGAAAGGGGCGGAGGACAGGGGTGGAACTATGGCTACACCTTC; d_call: TRBD1; clone_size: .; j_call: TRBJ1-2; v_call: TRBV4-1
cdr3_aa: CASSSGQGLLTNEKLFF; cdr3_nt: TGCGCCAGCAGCTCTGGACAGGGGCTATTGACTAATGAAAAACTGTTTTTT; d_call: TRBD1; clone_size: .; j_call: TRBJ1-4; v_call: TRBV4-1
cdr3_aa: CASSQQTGKNTEAFF; cdr3_nt: TGTGCCAGCTCACAACAGACAGGGAAGAACACTGAAGCTTTCTTT; d_call: TRBD1; clone_size: .; j_call: TRBJ1-1; v_call: TRBV18
cdr3_aa: CASSLATGGVSYEQYF; cdr3_nt: TGTGCCAGCAGTTTAGCTACAGGGGGCGTCTCCTACGAGCAGTACTTC; d_call: TRBD1; clone_size: once; j_call: TRBJ2-7; v_call: TRBV27
cdr3_aa: CASSQEGRGTEAFF; cdr3_nt: TGTGCCAGCAGCCAAGAAGGAAGGGGTACTGAAGCTTTCTTT; d_call: .; clone_size: .; j_call: TRBJ1-1; v_call: TRBV4-2
cdr3_aa: CASSRGPGDHEQYF; cdr3_nt: TGTGCCAGCTCCAGGGGACCAGGGGACCACGAGCAGTACTTC; d_call: .; clone_size: once; j_call: TRBJ2-7; v_call: TRBV6-4
cdr3_aa: CASSSSQGLGTEAFF; cdr3_nt: TGTGCCAGCAGTTCGTCGCAGGGGCTGGGCACTGAAGCTTTCTTT; d_call: .; clone_size: .; j_call: TRBJ1-1; v_call: TRBV6-6
cdr3_aa: CASRLAGNTDTQYF; cdr3_nt: TGTGCCAGCAGATTGGCGGGGAACACAGATACGCAGTATTTT; d_call: .; clone_size: .; j_call: TRBJ2-3; v_call: TRBV6-5
cdr3_aa: CASSLLHSLYGYTF; cdr3_nt: TGTGCCAGCAGTTTATTGCACAGTCTCTATGGCTACACCTTC; d_call: .; clone_size: .; j_call: TRBJ1-2; v_call: TRBV28
cdr3_aa: CASSLGFQGQAYEQYF; cdr3_nt: TGCGCCAGCAGCTTGGGGTTCCAGGGGCAGGCCTACGAGCAGTACTTC; d_call: .; clone_size: .; j_call: TRBJ2-7; v_call: TRBV4-3
cdr3_aa: CASSVGRRYEQYF; cdr3_nt: TGTGCCAGCAGCGTGGGGCGACGTTACGAGCAGTACTTC; d_call: .; clone_size: .; j_call: TRBJ2-7; v_call: TRBV7-2
cdr3_aa: CASSPGPRLYGYTF; cdr3_nt: TGTGCCAGCAGCCCGGGTCCGAGGCTTTATGGCTACACCTTC; d_call: .; clone_size: few; j_call: TRBJ1-2; v_call: TRBV7-9
cdr3_aa: CASSLKGQGYTEAFF; cdr3_nt: TGTGCCAGCAGCTTAAAGGGCCAGGGATACACTGAAGCTTTCTTT; d_call: .; clone_size: .; j_call: TRBJ1-1; v_call: TRBV7-3
cdr3_aa: CAIRPGQGASENTEAFF; cdr3_nt: TGTGCCATCAGACCGGGACAGGGGGCGAGTGAGAACACTGAAGCTTTCTTT; d_call: TRBD1; clone_size: once; j_call: TRBJ1-1; v_call: TRBV10-3
cdr3_aa: CASNPTGNYGYTF; cdr3_nt: TGCGCCAGCAACCCTACAGGGAACTATGGCTACACCTTC; d_call: .; clone_size: once; j_call: TRBJ1-2; v_call: TRBV5-1
cdr3_aa: CASSDGRSGAYNEQFF; cdr3_nt: TGTGCCAGCAGTGACGGGAGAAGCGGGGCCTACAATGAGCAGTTCTTC; d_call: TRBD2; clone_size: .; j_call: TRBJ2-1; v_call: TRBV6-1
cdr3_aa: CATRDSSYNSPLHF; cdr3_nt: TGTGCCACGCGGGATAGCTCCTATAATTCACCCCTCCACTTT; d_call: .; clone_size: .; j_call: TRBJ1-6; v_call: TRBV6-5
cdr3_aa: CASSLAPSGTEAFF; cdr3_nt: TGTGCCAGCAGCTTAGCCCCATCAGGGACTGAAGCTTTCTTT; d_call: .; clone_size: .; j_call: TRBJ1-1; v_call: TRBV7-9
cdr3_aa: CALTGNHGNEQFF; cdr3_nt: TGTGCCTTGACAGGGAATCATGGCAATGAGCAGTTCTTC; d_call: TRBD1; clone_size: once; j_call: TRBJ2-1; v_call: TRBV30
cdr3_aa: CASSPPGTRNQPQHF; cdr3_nt: TGTGCCAGCTCACCACCCGGGACACGCAATCAGCCCCAGCATTTT; d_call: .; clone_size: .; j_call: TRBJ1-5; v_call: TRBV18
cdr3_aa: CASSWEPGGENIEKLFF; cdr3_nt: TGTGCCAGCAGTTGGGAGCCTGGGGGGGAAAACATAGAAAAACTGTTTTTT; d_call: .; clone_size: .; j_call: TRBJ1-4; v_call: TRBV27
cdr3_aa: CASSPPGQGSPLHF; cdr3_nt: TGTGCCAGCAGTCCCCCGGGACAGGGTTCACCCCTCCACTTT; d_call: TRBD1; clone_size: .; j_call: TRBJ1-6; v_call: TRBV25-1
cdr3_aa: CASGDRVQPQHF; cdr3_nt: TGTGCCAGCGGGGACAGGGTTCAGCCCCAGCATTTT; d_call: TRBD1; clone_size: .; j_call: TRBJ1-5; v_call: TRBV6-5
cdr3_aa: CASSHRRSNQPQHF; cdr3_nt: TGTGCCAGCAGTCACAGGCGTAGCAATCAGCCCCAGCATTTT; d_call: .; clone_size: .; j_call: TRBJ1-5; v_call: TRBV27